This T cell receptor beta chain originates from a study of technical replicates of blood from a few donors. Libraries were prepared by immunoSEQ multiplex PCR; TCRdb keeps only in-frame clonotypes and omits some of them. Of 60,000 to 70,000 clones in the sample, approximately 84% were seen once. The CDR3 is 13 amino acids. V lost 0 bases, J lost 6 bases, and 9 bases lay in between. From germline, CDR1 is SGHTS and CDR2 YDEGEE. The sequence was obtained from a human donor in good health. Some clones in this sample may be carry-over from other donors' samples. The specimen sequenced was PBMCs. The chain combines TRBV5-8 with TRBJ1-1; D is possibly TRBD1 (6 bases). The CDR3 DNA reads TGTGCCAGCAGCTTGGGCAGGGGAGCTGAAGCTTTCTTT. It codes for CASSLGRGAEAFF.